This T cell receptor (beta chain) was captured by sequencing in a study of identical twins. This clonotype was counted a few times. One entry per CDR3 protein results from TCRdb running MiXCR on the 5' RACE reads. The table has approximately 890,000 distinct CDR3 sequences, roughly an eighth seen once. The length of the CDR3 is 16 residues. The germline V gene encodes CDR1 MRHNA and CDR2 SNTAGT. V lost 0 bases to trimming and J lost 3 bases; unmatched junction nucleotides: 2. These records were also assigned to another study, of yellow fever vaccine responses in identical twins.

Sequenced sample: PBMCs. The clonotype originates from a young woman in good health. The chain employs TRBV6-4 and TRBJ2-2, with 9 positions matching TRBD2. The CDR3 bases are TGTGCCAGCAGTGACTCGCGCGGGAGGGACACCGGGGAGCTGTTTTTT. As protein: CASSDSRGRDTGELFF.